Detailed here is one T cell receptor (beta chain). This entry comes from a study of blood T cell repertoires in COVID-19. Libraries were prepared by immunoSEQ multiplex PCR; TCRdb keeps only in-frame clonotypes and omits some of them. The table has 450,000 or so clones, roughly 89% seen once. Germline loops: CDR1 SGHTA, CDR2 FQGNSA. The CDR3 length is 15 residues. The V gene end was trimmed by 5 bases and the J gene end by 3 bases; junction bases not matched to a gene: 6. The chain joins TRBV7-2 to TRBJ2-7, with 11 bases lining up with TRBD2. This clonotype was sampled from a man younger than 30 with COVID-19, enrolled during active disease. Specimen: peripheral blood. CDR3 nucleotide sequence: TGTGCCAGCAGCCCAGGGACTAGCGGCTACTACGAGCAGTACTTC. This sequence encodes CASSPGTSGYYEQYF.